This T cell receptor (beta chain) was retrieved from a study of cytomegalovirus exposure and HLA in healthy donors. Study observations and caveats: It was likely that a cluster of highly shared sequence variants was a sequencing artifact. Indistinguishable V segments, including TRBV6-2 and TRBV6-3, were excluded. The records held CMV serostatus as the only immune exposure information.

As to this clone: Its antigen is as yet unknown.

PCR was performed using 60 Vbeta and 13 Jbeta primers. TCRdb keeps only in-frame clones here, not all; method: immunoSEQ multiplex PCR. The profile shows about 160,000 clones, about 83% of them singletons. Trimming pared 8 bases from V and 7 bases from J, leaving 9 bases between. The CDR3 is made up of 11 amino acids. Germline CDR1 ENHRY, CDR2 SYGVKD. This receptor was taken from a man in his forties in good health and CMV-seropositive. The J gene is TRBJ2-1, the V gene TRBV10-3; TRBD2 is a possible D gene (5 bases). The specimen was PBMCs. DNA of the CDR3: TGTGCCATCGCCCGAGGGAATGAGCAGTTCTTC. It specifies CAIARGNEQFF.